This T cell receptor (beta chain) is from a study of T cells after posttransplantation cyclophosphamide. Study outcomes and limitations: Later post-transplant blood repertoires were often dominated by donor CD8+ memory clones.

Libraries were prepared by immunoSEQ multiplex PCR; TCRdb keeps only in-frame clonotypes and omits some of them. The sample is made up of about 34,000 clones, none counted only once. Notes on this clone: Its antigen remains unknown.

Between the trimmed V and J ends, which lost 2 bases and 5 bases, there was a span of 18 bases. The CDR3 covers 16 residues. Germline V CDR1 and CDR2: MNHNY, SVGAGI (reference sequence). Specimen: PBMCs. The V gene is TRBV6-6, the J gene TRBJ2-5, with TRBD2 as a possible D gene (6 bases). This TCR was sampled from a woman aged 50 to 60 in good health and a related stem cell transplant donor. The DNA for the CDR3 is TGTGCCAGCAGTTACCCCTCCACAGATGGGGGGGAGACCCAGTACTTC. This translates into CASSYPSTDGGETQYF.